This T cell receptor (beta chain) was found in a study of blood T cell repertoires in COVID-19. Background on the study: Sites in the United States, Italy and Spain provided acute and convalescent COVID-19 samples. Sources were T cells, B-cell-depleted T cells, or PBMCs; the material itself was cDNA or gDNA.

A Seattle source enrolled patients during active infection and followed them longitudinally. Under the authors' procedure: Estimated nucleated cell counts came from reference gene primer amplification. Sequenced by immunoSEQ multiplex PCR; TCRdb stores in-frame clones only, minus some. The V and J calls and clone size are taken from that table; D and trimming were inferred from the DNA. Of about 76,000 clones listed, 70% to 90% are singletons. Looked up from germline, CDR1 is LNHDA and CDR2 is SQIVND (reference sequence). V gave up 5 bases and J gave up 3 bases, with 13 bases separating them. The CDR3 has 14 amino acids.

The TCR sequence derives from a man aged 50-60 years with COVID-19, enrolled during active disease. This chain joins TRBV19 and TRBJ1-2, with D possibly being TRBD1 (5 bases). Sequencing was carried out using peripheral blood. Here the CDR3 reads CASSGQPRDYGYTF. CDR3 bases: TGTGCCAGTAGTGGGCAGCCCAGGGACTATGGCTACACCTTC.